Following are 2 T cell receptor beta chains from one sample sequenced in a study of cytomegalovirus exposure and HLA in healthy donors. Primers: 60 Vbeta forward and 13 Jbeta reverse. The table came from immunoSEQ multiplex PCR; TCRdb's copy has only in-frame clones and leaves some out. The top ten hold more than 10% of the sample, which has 100,000 to 150,000 clones, 65% to 80% seen once. The specimen sequenced was PBMCs. The receptors originated from a woman between 40 and 55 years old in good health and CMV-seropositive.

The rearrangement joins TRBV5-1 to TRBJ2-1, with D possibly being TRBD2 (6 bases). The CDR3 extends over 14 amino acids. CDR1 is SGHRS, CDR2 YFSETQ, per germline. V lost 0 bases to trimming and J lost 7 bases, with 11 bases between them. The DNA for the CDR3 is TGCGCCAGCAGCTTGGCGGGAGTGAGAAATGAGCAGTTCTTC. As protein: CASSLAGVRNEQFF.

V is TRBV28 and J is TRBJ2-7; 8 nucleotides agree with TRBD2. Germline V gives CDR1 MDHEN, CDR2 SYDVKM. After removal of 7 bases from V and 5 bases from J, the junction contained 16 bases not matched to a gene. The CDR3 is made up of 16 amino acids. CDR3 coding DNA: TGTGCCAGCACCCACCAGTGGCGGGAGGATTTCCACGAGCAGTACTTC. Its translation: CASTHQWREDFHEQYF.